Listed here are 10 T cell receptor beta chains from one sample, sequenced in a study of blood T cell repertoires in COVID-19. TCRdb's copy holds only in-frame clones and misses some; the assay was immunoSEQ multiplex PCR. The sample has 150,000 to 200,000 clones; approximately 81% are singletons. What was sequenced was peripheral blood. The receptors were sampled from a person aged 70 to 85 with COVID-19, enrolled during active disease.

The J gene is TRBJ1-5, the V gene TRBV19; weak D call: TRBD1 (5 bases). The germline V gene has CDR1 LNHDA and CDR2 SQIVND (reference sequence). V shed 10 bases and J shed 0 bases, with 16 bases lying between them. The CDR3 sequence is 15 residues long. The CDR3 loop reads CATLLHRFSNQPQHF. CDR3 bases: TGTGCCACCCTACTCCACAGGTTTAGCAATCAGCCCCAGCATTTT.

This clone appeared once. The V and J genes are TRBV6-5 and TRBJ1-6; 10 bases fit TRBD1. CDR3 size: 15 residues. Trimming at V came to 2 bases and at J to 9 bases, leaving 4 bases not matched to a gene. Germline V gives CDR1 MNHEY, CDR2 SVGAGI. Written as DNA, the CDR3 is TGTGCCAGCAGTTACGCCAGGACAGGGGGTTCACCCCTCCACTTT. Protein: CASSYARTGGSPLHF.

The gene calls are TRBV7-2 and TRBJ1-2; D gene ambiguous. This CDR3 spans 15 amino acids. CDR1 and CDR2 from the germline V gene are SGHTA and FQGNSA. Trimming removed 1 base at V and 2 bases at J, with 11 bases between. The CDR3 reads CASSLVSGNNYGYTF. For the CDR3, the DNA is TGTGCCAGCAGCTTAGTATCGGGGAACAACTATGGCTACACCTTC.

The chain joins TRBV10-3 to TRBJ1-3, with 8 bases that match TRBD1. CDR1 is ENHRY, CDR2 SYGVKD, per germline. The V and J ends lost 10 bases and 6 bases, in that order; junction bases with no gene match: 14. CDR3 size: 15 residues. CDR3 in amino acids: CATRPDRDSLNTIYF. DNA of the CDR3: TGTGCCACCAGACCGGACAGGGACTCGCTAAACACCATATATTTT.

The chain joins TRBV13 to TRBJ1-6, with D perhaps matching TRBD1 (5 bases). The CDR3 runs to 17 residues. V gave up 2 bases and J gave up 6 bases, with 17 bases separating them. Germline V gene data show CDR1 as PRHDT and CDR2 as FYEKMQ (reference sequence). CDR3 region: CASSLKAGRHSNSPLHF. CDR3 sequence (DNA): TGTGCCAGCAGCTTAAAGGCAGGGCGCCATAGTAATTCACCCCTCCACTTT. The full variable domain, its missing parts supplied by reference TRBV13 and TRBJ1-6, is AAGVIQSPRHLIKEKRETATLKCYPIPRHDTVYWYQQGPGQDPQFLISFYEKMQSDKGSIPDRFSAQQFSDYHSELNMSSLELGDSALYFCASSLKAGRHSNSPLHFGNGTRLTVT.

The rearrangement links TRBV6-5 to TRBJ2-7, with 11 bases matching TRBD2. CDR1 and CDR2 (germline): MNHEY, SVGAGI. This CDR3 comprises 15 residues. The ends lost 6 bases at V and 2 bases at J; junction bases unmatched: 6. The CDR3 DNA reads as TGTGCCAGCAGCACCAGACTAGCGGGGACCTACGAGCAGTACTTC. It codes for CASSTRLAGTYEQYF.

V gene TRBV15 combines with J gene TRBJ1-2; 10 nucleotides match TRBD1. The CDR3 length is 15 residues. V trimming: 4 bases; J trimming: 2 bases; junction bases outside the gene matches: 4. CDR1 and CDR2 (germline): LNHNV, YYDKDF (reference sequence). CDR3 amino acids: CATSTGTGVNYGYTF. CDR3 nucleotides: TGTGCCACCAGCACAGGGACAGGGGTAAACTATGGCTACACCTTC.

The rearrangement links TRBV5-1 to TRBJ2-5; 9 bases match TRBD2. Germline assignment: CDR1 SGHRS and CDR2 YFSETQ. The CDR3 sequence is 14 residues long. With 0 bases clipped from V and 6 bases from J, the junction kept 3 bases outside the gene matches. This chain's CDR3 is CASSLGTSVQTQYF. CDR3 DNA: TGCGCCAGCAGCTTGGGGACTAGCGTCCAGACCCAGTACTTC.

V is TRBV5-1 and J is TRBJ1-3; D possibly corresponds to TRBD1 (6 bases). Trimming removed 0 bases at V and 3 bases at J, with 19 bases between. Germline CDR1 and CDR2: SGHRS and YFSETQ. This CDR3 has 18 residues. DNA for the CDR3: TGCGCCAGCAGCTTGGCGGCGACCTCCAGGGGAAGTGGAAACACCATATATTTT. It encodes CASSLAATSRGSGNTIYF.

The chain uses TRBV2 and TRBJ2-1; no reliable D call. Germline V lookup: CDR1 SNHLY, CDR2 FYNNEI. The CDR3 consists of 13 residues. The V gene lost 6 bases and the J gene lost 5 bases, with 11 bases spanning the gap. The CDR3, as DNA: TGTGCCAGCAGCCTAACCCCGCACAATGAGCAGTTCTTC. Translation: CASSLTPHNEQFF.